This T cell receptor (beta chain) originates from a study of OX40 agonist ivuxolimab in advanced cancers. Looking at the study overall: The costimulatory receptor OX40 (CD134) was targeted by ivuxolimab, a fully human IgG2 agonistic monoclonal antibody. In the dose-escalation cohort, approximately 83% of patients were male, and the mean age was 60 years with a range of 23 to 79. The monotherapy dose-escalation portion (N ≈ 56 patients) of the phase I ivuxolimab trial is reported in the paper. Partial responses occurred in three dose-escalation patients, of whom one had hepatocellular carcinoma and two had cutaneous melanoma. The point of sequencing TCRbeta in the periphery was to test whether ivuxolimab changed TCR sequence diversity and drove clonal T-cell expansion. Of the approximately 50 dose-escalation patients, hepatocellular carcinoma was present in around 20, melanoma in around 15, renal cell carcinoma in 9 and head and neck cancer in 9. Patients were allowed to have had prior anti-PD-1, anti-PD-L1 or anti-CTLA-4 therapy, and 40% to 45% of the dose-escalation patients had been treated with checkpoint inhibitors. Intravenous ivuxolimab was administered to patients every 2 weeks at six dose levels: 0.01, 0.1, 0.3, 1.5, 3 and 10 mg/kg. Overall results and qualifications from the work: Low levels of normalized T-cell clonal expansion were also seen in some patients who did not respond. The antigen specificity of the peripheral T cells that underwent clonal expansion was not determined. At doses from 0.1 to 3.0 mg/kg, clonal expansion was seen in both CD4+ and CD8+ blood T cells between baseline and week 6. In partial responders in the 0.1-3.0 mg/kg groups, normalized peripheral clonal expansion was found to be among the lowest, especially among CD8+ T cells. After ivuxolimab, expanded clones were on average more numerous among CD8+ T cells than among CD4+ T cells.

The CDR3 runs 16 amino acids, cysteine and phenylalanine included. Only CDR3 DNA remains: 48 bases, in frame from the first base. As encoded in the germline V gene (reference sequence), CDR1 is MNHNY while CDR2 is SVGAGI. A distance of 15 bases separates the germline ends of V and J, which lose 4 bases and 2 bases respectively. As regards this clone: The antigen this receptor binds is unknown. Per-base quality was not reported, and no clone a single base away is much larger than it.

The trial excluded patients who had a history of autoimmune disease or were on systemic immunosuppression. Peripheral blood for TCR sequencing was collected from all dose cohorts at baseline, on cycle 4 day 1, and on cycle 7 day 1. Samples were obtained from an open-label, multicenter, first-in-human phase I dose-escalation trial of ivuxolimab. Adults with locally advanced or metastatic melanoma, renal cell carcinoma, hepatocellular carcinoma or head and neck squamous cell carcinoma were enrolled in the trial. CD4+ and CD8+ T cells were sorted separately from peripheral blood before TCR sequencing. For sequencing of the TCRbeta CDR3 region, genomic DNA was extracted from the sorted cells. The immunoSEQ Assay was used to sequence the TCRbeta CDR3 regions. TCRdb took over this immuneACCESS table, retaining in-frame rearrangements with V and J assigned. Such tables are incomplete; in checked studies, under half of the missing clones stem from an unresolved V gene, and the remainder is unexplained. Present in this sample are 55,000 to 70,000 clones, approximately 86% of which were seen just once. Of the sample, 3.7% is held by the ten largest clones.

The chain is assembled from TRBV6-6 and TRBJ1-5; there is no confident call for the D gene. Sequences were derived from CD4+ or CD8+ T cells sorted from blood, sampled in a trial of the OX40 agonist ivuxolimab. The TCR sequence derives from an adult with an advanced solid tumor such as melanoma, head and neck, liver or kidney cancer. For the CDR3, the sequence is CASSSHPAVGNQPQHF. The DNA reads TGTGCCAGCAGTTCCCACCCGGCAGTGGGCAATCAGCCCCAGCATTTT.